The 10 T cell receptor beta chains below all came from one sample that was sequenced in a study of regulatory T cells in long-lasting Graves disease. CDR3-region Arm-PCR and iRepertoire HTBI primers produced the TCR beta libraries. From the multiplex PCR reads, TCRdb called clonotypes with MiXCR, one entry per CDR3 protein. The sample yields hundreds of thousands of distinct CDR3 sequences, 15% to 18% seen once. As to time point: newly diagnosed GD, antithyroid drugs for less than 3 months. Extracted RNA from PBMCs served as the source of the TCR library. Material: peripheral blood mononuclear cells (PBMCs), obtained at new diagnosis, from a patient treated with antithyroid drugs. The origin of the receptors is a female donor with Graves disease.

As for this clonotype: Relative to the germline gene, one junction end is altered; a read error may explain this. The V call is TRBV12-3 or TRBV12-4, the J call TRBJ2-5; 7 bases fit TRBD2. The CDR3 covers 14 residues. As DNA, the CDR3 is TGTGCCAGCAGCAGACAGCGGGCGGGGGAGACCCGGTACTTC. The encoded protein is CASSRQRAGETRYF.

This clonotype was observed at least ten times. This chain connects TRBV6-5 to TRBJ2-7; D might be TRBD1 or TRBD2, each matching 5 bases. CDR3 length: 11 amino acids. The germline V gene encodes CDR1 MNHEY and CDR2 SVGAGI. The germline V and J ends were trimmed by 3 bases and 7 bases, with 7 bases remaining between them. The CDR3 here is CASSYWGEQYF. In DNA, the CDR3 is TGTGCCAGCAGTTATTGGGGGGAGCAGTACTTC.

This clonotype was seen many times. This chain uses TRBV9 with TRBJ1-4; TRBD1 aligns across 10 bases. CDR1 and CDR2 from the germline V gene are SGDLS and YYNGEE. V lost 3 bases and J lost 5; bases outside the gene matches: 7. This CDR3 contains 16 residues. The DNA of the CDR3 is TGTGCCAGCAGCGCCCGGGGGGGACAGGGGAATGAAAAACTGTTTTTT. As protein: CASSARGGQGNEKLFF.

The CDR3 DNA sequence: TGCGCCAGCAGCCGGGGGGACAGGGAGGTGAGCGAGCAGTACTTC. Translation: CASSRGDREVSEQYF. V is TRBV4-1 and J is TRBJ2-7; 9 bases agree with TRBD1. The CDR3 is 15 residues long. CDR1 and CDR2 (germline): MGHRA, YSYEKL. The V and J ends lost 4 bases and 6 bases, in that order; junction bases with no gene match: 10.

The chain recombines TRBV5-5 with TRBJ2-2, with 8 bases that match TRBD1. Germline trimming cut 5 bases from V and 0 bases from J; bases unmatched to any gene: 3. The CDR3 has 15 residues. CDR1 and CDR2 (germline): SGHKS, YYEKEE (reference sequence). As DNA, the CDR3 is TGTGCCAGCAGGCGGACAGGGCCGAACACCGGGGAGCTGTTTTTT. Translation: CASRRTGPNTGELFF.

The V and J genes are TRBV20-1 and TRBJ2-5; TRBD2 matches 7 bases. CDR3 length equals 14 residues. The germline gives CDR1 DFQATT, CDR2 SNEGSKA (reference sequence). V lost 6 bases and J lost 5; bases outside the gene matches: 12. The CDR3 DNA reads as TGCAGTGCATTCGAGCTTGGGGGGGTGGAGACCCAGTACTTC. Amino acid sequence: CSAFELGGVETQYF.

The chain links TRBV12-3 or TRBV12-4 to TRBJ1-4; D gene uncertain. The CDR3 spans 15 residues. Trimming removed 5 bases at V and 2 bases at J, with 12 bases between. CDR3 sequence reads: CASSLALLTNEKLFF. CDR3 DNA sequence: TGTGCCAGCAGTCTCGCGCTCCTCACTAATGAAAAACTGTTTTTT.

In this sample, this clonotype turned up many times. The chain carries TRBV5-1 and TRBJ2-1, with D perhaps TRBD1 (6 bases). V was clipped by 7 bases and J by 0 bases, with 23 bases between them. The CDR3 consists of 18 residues. Germline V lookup: CDR1 SGHRS, CDR2 YFSETQ. The CDR3 sequence is CASAQPGQKLRSYNEQFF. CDR3 coding DNA: TGCGCCAGCGCCCAGCCGGGACAAAAGCTCCGCTCCTACAATGAGCAGTTCTTC.

V is TRBV28 and J is TRBJ2-6; unclear D gene. The germline V and J ends were trimmed by 6 bases and 4 bases, with 7 bases remaining between them. CDR1 is MDHEN and CDR2 is SYDVKM in the germline V gene. This CDR3 has 13 residues. The CDR3 loop reads CASSLRGANVLTF. The DNA for the CDR3 is TGTGCCAGCAGCCTTCGCGGGGCCAACGTCCTGACTTTC.

The gene calls are TRBV18 and TRBJ2-6; D unresolved. CDR3 length equals 14 residues. V was clipped by 4 bases and J by 2 bases, with 6 bases between them. Germline assignment: CDR1 KGHSH and CDR2 LQKENI. As DNA, the CDR3 is TGTGCCAGCTCACGCGAGCCTGGGGCCAACGTCCTGACTTTC. Protein product: CASSREPGANVLTF.